Shown below are 30 T cell receptor beta chains from a single sample sequenced in a study of T cell repertoires in cytomegalovirus infection. Their recognized antigens are unknown. TCRdb analysed the reads with MiXCR anew, one entry per CDR3 protein. This sample yields approximately 730,000 distinct CDR3 sequences, of which almost 30% are seen a single time; around 14% belongs to the top ten. Material: cultured CD8+ T cells from PBMCs, obtained from culture after CMV antigen stimulation. These receptors were obtained from a human donor in good health (CMV status not recorded). Some clones in this sample may be carry-over from other donors' samples.

In its sample, this clonotype was seen once. The chain couples TRBV7-8 to TRBJ2-1; no definite D call. The V end was cut by 3 bases, the J end by 12 bases, with 12 bases between. The length of the CDR3 is 12 residues. Germline CDR1 SGHVS, CDR2 FQNEAQ. CDR3 DNA sequence: TGTGCCAGCAGCTTTTCGAGGCCCGGGCAGTTCTTC. It specifies CASSFSRPGQFF. Supplemented by reference TRBV7-8 and TRBJ2-1, the full variable domain reads GAGVSQSPRYKVAKRGQDVALRCDPISGHVSLFWYQQALGQGPEFLTYFQNEAQLDKSGLPSDRFFAERPEGSVSTLKIQRTQQEDSAVYLCASSFSRPGQFFGPGTRLTVL.

The chain couples TRBV6-1 to TRBJ1-2; possibly TRBD1 for D (6 bases). The germline V gene encodes CDR1 MNHNS and CDR2 SASEGT. The CDR3 loop spans 15 amino acids. The ends were cut back, 5 bases at V and 4 bases at J, with 17 bases in the middle. The CDR3 DNA reads as TGTGCCAGCAGTTTGGAGGCAGGGGTTTTCTATGGCTACACCTTC. This sequence encodes CASSLEAGVFYGYTF.

This clonotype has only one observation. The chain recombines TRBV15 with TRBJ1-6; D remains ambiguous. The CDR3 runs 15 residues. V was trimmed by 6 bases and J by 6 bases, leaving 15 bases between them. CDR1 is LNHNV, CDR2 YYDKDF, per germline (reference sequence). This chain's CDR3 is CATREGPTPNSPLHF. CDR3 nucleotides: TGTGCCACCAGAGAAGGGCCTACCCCTAATTCACCCCTCCACTTT.

This clonotype came up many times. The chain employs TRBV12-3 or TRBV12-4 and TRBJ1-4; the D gene is possibly TRBD1 (5 bases). V shed 1 base and J shed 1 base, with 7 bases lying between them. The CDR3 runs 15 residues. The CDR3 sequence: CASSLVTVTNEKLFF. The CDR3 DNA reads as TGTGCCAGCAGTTTAGTGACAGTAACTAATGAAAAACTGTTTTTT.

The chain recombines TRBV7-9 with TRBJ1-1; 7 bases are shared with TRBD1. V shed 7 bases, J shed 4 bases, and the junction held 6 bases outside the gene matches. There are 13 residues in the CDR3. Looked up from germline, CDR1 is SEHNR and CDR2 is FQNEAQ (reference sequence). In DNA, the CDR3 is TGTGCCAGCAACATACAGGGGAGCACTGAAGCTTTCTTT. Residues: CASNIQGSTEAFF.

V usage is TRBV6-1 and J usage is TRBJ1-1; D is ambiguous. CDR1 MNHNS and CDR2 SASEGT come from the germline V gene. This CDR3 is 14 amino acids long. Trimming left V 2 bases short and J 3 bases short, with 10 bases between. As DNA, the CDR3 is TGTGCCAGCAGTGAATGGCTCGGGGACACTGAAGCTTTCTTT. Protein sequence: CASSEWLGDTEAFF.

This clonotype was seen more than once but under ten times. The rearrangement joins TRBV12-3 or TRBV12-4 to TRBJ1-1, with 7 bases fitting TRBD1. CDR3 length: 17 amino acids. Trimming at V came to 7 bases and at J to 1 base, leaving 15 bases not matched to a gene. The CDR3 DNA follows: TGTGCCAGCACTCCTCGGGGGCAGGGGGTAAGGAACACTGAAGCTTTCTTT. It yields the protein CASTPRGQGVRNTEAFF.

The chain joins TRBV27 to TRBJ1-6, with D possibly matching TRBD1 (5 bases). The CDR3 has 12 amino acids. Germline CDR1 is MNHEY and CDR2 is SMNVEV (reference sequence). V gave up 10 bases and J gave up 10 bases, with 14 bases separating them. DNA for the CDR3: TGTGCCACGCTCACGGGGGGGTCACCCCTCCACTTT. Translating it yields CATLTGGSPLHF.

In its sample, this clonotype was seen many times. This chain uses TRBV5-1 with TRBJ2-3; TRBD2 matches 10 bases. The length of the CDR3 is 19 residues. After removal of 3 bases from V and 3 bases from J, the junction contained 16 bases not matched to a gene. CDR1 is SGHRS and CDR2 is YFSETQ in the germline V gene. The DNA of the CDR3 is TGCGCCAGCAGCTCGTCTGAGGACGCTCCGGGACTAGCGACAGATACGCAGTATTTT. Protein sequence: CASSSSEDAPGLATDTQYF.

J is TRBJ1-4 and V is TRBV4-1, with D unresolved. The CDR3 spans 15 residues. Looked up from germline, CDR1 is MGHRA and CDR2 is YSYEKL. The ends were cut back, 3 bases at V and 6 bases at J, with 14 bases in the middle. CDR3 amino acids: CASSHDPGDYEKLFF. The CDR3 DNA reads TGCGCCAGCAGCCATGATCCCGGAGATTATGAAAAACTGTTTTTT.

This clonotype was seen many times. The chain's CDR3 is CASSSSGMTLTDTQYF. DNA for the CDR3: TGTGCCAGCAGCTCCTCCGGGATGACTTTGACAGATACGCAGTATTTT. The rearrangement joins TRBV7-6 to TRBJ2-3, with a tentative D call TRBD2 (5 bases). The ends were cut back, 4 bases at V and 3 bases at J, with 17 bases in the middle. The CDR3 runs 16 residues. CDR1 is SGHVS, CDR2 FNYEAQ, per germline.

In its sample, this clonotype was seen many times. The genes are TRBV7-8 and TRBJ2-7; TRBD1 is a possible D gene (6 bases). The CDR3 sequence is 18 residues long. Looked up from germline, CDR1 is SGHVS and CDR2 is FQNEAQ. Trimming shortened V by 1 base and J by 3 bases, and 22 bases separated the two germline ends. The CDR3 coding sequence is TGTGCCAGCAGCTTAGTGGTGACCGGGACACGCGATTTCTACGAGCAGTACTTC. It codes for CASSLVVTGTRDFYEQYF.

This clonotype was seen only a few times. V gene TRBV25-1 combines with J gene TRBJ1-4; D uncertain. The CDR3 has 10 residues. V gave up 6 bases and J gave up 11 bases, with 7 bases separating them. Looked up from germline, CDR1 is MGHDK and CDR2 is SYGVNS. CDR3 sequence (DNA): TGTGCCAGCAGCCAAGGGAAACTGTTTTTT. Its protein is CASSQGKLFF. Drawing the rest from reference TRBV25-1 and TRBJ1-4, the complete variable domain is EADIYQTPRYLVIGTGKKITLECSQTMGHDKMYWYQQDPGMELHLIHYSYGVNSTEKGDLSSESTVSRIRTEHFPLTLESARPSHTSQYLCASSQGKLFFGSGTQLSVL.

The chain combines TRBV2 with TRBJ2-2, with 8 nucleotides matching TRBD1. The ends lost 3 bases at V and 2 bases at J; junction bases unmatched: 5. Per germline, CDR1 SNHLY and CDR2 FYNNEI. This CDR3 region has 16 residues. CDR3 bases: TGTGCCAGCAGTGATGACAGGGGCCCCAACACCGGGGAGCTGTTTTTT. Its translation: CASSDDRGPNTGELFF.

The gene calls are TRBV11-2 and TRBJ1-3; D gene unclear. The CDR3 extends over 14 amino acids. V was pared by 8 bases and J by 3 bases, with 14 bases between. CDR1 and CDR2 from the germline V gene are SGHAT and FQNNGV. CDR3 in amino acids: CASCYDSYGNTIYF. CDR3 DNA: TGTGCCAGCTGCTACGACTCCTATGGAAACACCATATATTTT. The complete variable domain, with remaining parts taken from reference TRBV11-2 and TRBJ1-3, reads EAGVAQSPRYKIIEKRQSVAFWCNPISGHATLYWYQQILGQGPKLLIQFQNNGVVDDSQLPKDRFSAERLKGVDSTLKIQPAKLEDSAVYLCASCYDSYGNTIYFGEGSWLTVV.

The sample holds a few counts of this clonotype. The J gene is TRBJ2-7, the V gene TRBV2; 10 nucleotides line up with TRBD2. The CDR3 totals 14 residues. V gave up 10 bases and J gave up 3 bases; unmatched junction bases: 9. Germline CDR1 SNHLY, CDR2 FYNNEI. The CDR3: CAIVSGGADYEQYF. The CDR3 nucleotides are TGTGCCATTGTAAGCGGGGGGGCGGACTACGAGCAGTACTTC.

This sequence joins TRBV5-6 and TRBJ1-1, with D perhaps matching TRBD1 (6 bases). With 3 bases removed from V and 9 bases from J, the gap between germline ends came to 12 bases. The CDR3 has 12 amino acids. Germline-derived CDR1 and CDR2 are SGHDT and YYEEEE. CDR3 in amino acids: CASSSGGAKAFF. CDR3 coding DNA: TGTGCCAGCAGCTCGGGGGGGGCGAAAGCTTTCTTT.

This rearrangement joins TRBV10-3 to TRBJ2-7, with TRBD1 identical over 10 bases. The V and J ends lost 2 bases and 3 bases, in that order; junction bases with no gene match: 4. This CDR3 comprises 15 residues. The germline V gene encodes CDR1 ENHRY and CDR2 SYGVKD. CDR3 in amino acids: CAISEPRDRGYEQYF. Here the CDR3 DNA reads TGTGCCATCAGTGAGCCCCGGGACAGGGGCTACGAGCAGTACTTC.

At least ten counts were recorded for this clonotype. The CDR3 loop is CASSLRGLGTEAFF. The CDR3 nucleotides are TGTGCCAGCAGTCTCCGGGGCCTGGGCACTGAAGCTTTCTTT. The chain links TRBV6-5 to TRBJ1-1; possibly TRBD1 for D (5 bases). Germline V gives CDR1 MNHEY, CDR2 SVGAGI. The CDR3 length is 14 residues. Trimming pared 5 bases from V and 4 bases from J, leaving 14 bases between.

This clonotype has a handful of counts. CDR3: CASRNLGTANEKLFF. In DNA form, the CDR3 reads TGTGCCAGCAGGAACCTAGGGACAGCCAATGAAAAACTGTTTTTT. V is TRBV12-3 or TRBV12-4 and J is TRBJ1-4; 7 bases are shared with TRBD1. The J segment lost 5 bases and the V segment lost 6 bases, leaving 9 bases of the junction unmatched. This CDR3 comprises 15 residues.

This chain joins TRBV20-1 and TRBJ2-1; D call uncertain. The CDR3 covers 11 residues. V lost 1 base to trimming and J lost 9 bases, with 7 bases between them. Germline lookup yields CDR1 DFQATT and CDR2 SNEGSKA (reference sequence). DNA for the CDR3: TGCAGTGCTAGAGCAGGACCTGAGCAGTTCTTC. Amino acids: CSARAGPEQFF.

Ten or more counts support this clonotype. The chain uses TRBV11-2 and TRBJ2-1; 7 positions match TRBD1. From germline, CDR1 is SGHAT and CDR2 FQNNGV. Trimming at V came to 5 bases and at J to 2 bases, leaving 9 bases not matched to a gene. The CDR3 is 16 amino acids. CDR3 protein: CASSPRTGLTYNEQFF. CDR3 sequence (DNA): TGTGCCAGCAGCCCGCGGACAGGCCTTACCTACAATGAGCAGTTCTTC.

With respect to this clonotype: A much larger clone differs by one base, so this may be a read error. The rearrangement joins TRBV7-2 to TRBJ2-5; TRBD2 matches 13 bases. The CDR3 loop spans 17 amino acids. Trimming cost V 7 bases and J 4 bases; bases outside gene matches: 12. The germline gives CDR1 SGHTA, CDR2 FQGNSA. The CDR3 region is CASNSILAGGPRETQYF. The CDR3 DNA reads as TGTGCCAGCAACTCAATACTAGCGGGGGGGCCACGAGAGACCCAGTACTTC.

The table lists this clonotype with a few counts. The chain recombines TRBV6-1 with TRBJ2-5; TRBD2 matches 8 bases. The CDR3 length is 14 residues. Trimming took 11 bases from V and 6 from J; bases not matched to a gene: 14. Germline V lookup: CDR1 MNHNS, CDR2 SASEGT. CDR3 coding DNA: TGTGCCTGGCCTAACGGGGGGGCGCGGAAGACCCAGTACTTC. This codes for CAWPNGGARKTQYF.

The V and J genes are TRBV9 and TRBJ2-1; D is unresolved. The CDR3 length is 17 residues. Germline CDR1 and CDR2: SGDLS and YYNGEE. Trimming took 4 bases from V and 2 from J, leaving 19 bases between them. CDR3 DNA: TGTGCCAGCAGCCCTGCCCCCCTAGATAATCCCTACAATGAGCAGTTCTTC. Its protein product is CASSPAPLDNPYNEQFF. Using reference TRBV9 and TRBJ2-1 for the parts outside the CDR3, the full variable domain is DSGVTQTPKHLITATGQRVTLRCSPRSGDLSVYWYQQSLDQGLQFLIQYYNGEERAKGNILERFSAQQFPDLHSELNLSSLELGDSALYFCASSPAPLDNPYNEQFFGPGTRLTVL.

This clonotype was seen a handful of times. One junction end does not reproduce the germline sequence, and a read error may be involved. This sequence joins TRBV7-7 and TRBJ2-1; possible D gene TRBD1, 6 bases. The CDR3 sequence is 19 residues long. Germline V CDR1 and CDR2: SSHAT, FNYEAQ (reference sequence). The CDR3 region has the DNA TGTGCTAGCAGCTTAGCTATAGGGGGTTGGCCTAGCTCCTACAATGAGCAGTTCTTC. Translating gives CASSLAIGGWPSSYNEQFF.

This clonotype was counted between two and nine times. As DNA, the CDR3 is TGTGCCAGCAGTTTATCCCAGGGCTTAACTGAAGCTTTCTTT. This translates into CASSLSQGLTEAFF. The chain recombines TRBV27 with TRBJ1-1; the D gene is possibly TRBD1 (5 bases). The V end was cut by 0 bases, the J end by 5 bases, with 10 bases between. This CDR3 comprises 14 residues. Germline CDR1 MNHEY, CDR2 SMNVEV (reference sequence).

This clonotype turned up a few times. J is TRBJ1-4 and V is TRBV6-5, with unresolved D. V shed 0 bases and J shed 6 bases, with 5 bases lying between them. CDR3 length: 13 residues. Germline V gives CDR1 MNHEY, CDR2 SVGAGI. Written as DNA, the CDR3 is TGTGCCAGCAGTTACTCGTTTTATGAAAAACTGTTTTTT. Its protein is CASSYSFYEKLFF.

This chain connects TRBV27 to TRBJ2-5; maybe TRBD2 (5 bases). This CDR3 comprises 13 residues. The germline V and J ends were trimmed by 5 bases and 6 bases, with 13 bases remaining between them. Germline V lookup: CDR1 MNHEY, CDR2 SMNVEV (reference sequence). The CDR3 loop reads CASSPLARQTQYF. CDR3 nucleotides: TGTGCCAGCAGTCCGTTAGCGCGACAGACCCAGTACTTC.

This clonotype turned up a few times. The CDR3 DNA reads TGTGCCAGCAGTGAAGGGGAGGGAAGCACAGATACGCAGTATTTT. This codes for CASSEGEGSTDTQYF. V is TRBV6-1 and J is TRBJ2-3, with 7 bases identical to TRBD2. From germline, CDR1 is MNHNS and CDR2 SASEGT. V was clipped by 1 base and J by 0 bases; unmatched bases: 1. This CDR3 has 15 residues.